There are many counts of the clone carrying this T cell receptor (beta chain). Its antigen is currently unknown. It was RNA transcripts that yielded the amplified TCR beta CDR3 regions. Researchers ran a first-round RT-PCR on the TCR CDR3 using the HTBI primer set. TCRdb ran MiXCR on the multiplex PCR reads and lists one entry per CDR3 protein. The data show about 350,000 distinct CDR3 sequences, approximately 15% seen once. These data originate in a study of T cells in Graves' hyperthyroidism and ophthalmopathy. Study-wide background: Peripheral blood samples were taken at initial diagnosis, prior to any treatment. Study-level findings and limits: Most clonotypes that expanded in the thyroid above 0.001 also showed up in blood. The model identified upcoming ophthalmopathy a median 6.5 months ahead of onset.

In making diagnoses, clinical symptoms, serum thyroxine and TRAb, thyroid ultrasound and orbital computed tomography were all used. This CDR3 has 16 amino acids. CDR1 is SQVTM, CDR2 ANQGSEA, per germline. V gave up 7 bases and J gave up 2 bases, with 22 bases separating them. Input material: blood. The TCR was taken from a woman aged 30 to 39 with Graves' hyperthyroidism. This chain links TRBV29-1 with TRBJ2-3, with D perhaps being TRBD1 or TRBD2 (5 bases each). The CDR3 region is CSAQPRGGLHTDTQYF. The CDR3 bases are TGCAGCGCACAACCCCGGGGCGGACTCCACACAGATACGCAGTATTTT.